The clone carrying this T cell receptor beta chain was counted a single time. Its specificity is not known. Noted treatment: oral pan-JAK inhibitor, 5-10 mg twice daily. The authors extracted RNA and reverse transcribed it into cDNA as the sequencing template. Some clones are missing from TCRdb's copy, which holds only in-frame ones; the method was immunoSEQ multiplex PCR. The sample contains fewer than 250,000 clones, around three fifths of which appear only once. The entry originates in a study of CD8+ T cells in alopecia areata. There are 15 residues in the CDR3. Study-wide findings and caveats: While patients received tofacitinib, many expanded lesional clones remained present in scalp and blood. Scalp clonality decreased significantly with tofacitinib, and so did expanded CD8+ clones among the top 100. Having just one nonresponder leaves the connection between baseline CD8+ expansion and response unresolved.

J is TRBJ2-6 and V is TRBV12-2; the DNA was not used to check the table's D call, TRBD2. TRBV12-2 is noted as a pseudogene. The sample in question was CD4+ T cells sorted from blood, obtained at week 49, from a patient treated with tofacitinib. The sequence came from a human donor with alopecia areata. The CDR3 DNA follows: TGCCCCATGACTAGCGGCCCCTCTGGGGCCAACGTCCTGACTTTC. Protein: CPMTSGPSGANVLTF.